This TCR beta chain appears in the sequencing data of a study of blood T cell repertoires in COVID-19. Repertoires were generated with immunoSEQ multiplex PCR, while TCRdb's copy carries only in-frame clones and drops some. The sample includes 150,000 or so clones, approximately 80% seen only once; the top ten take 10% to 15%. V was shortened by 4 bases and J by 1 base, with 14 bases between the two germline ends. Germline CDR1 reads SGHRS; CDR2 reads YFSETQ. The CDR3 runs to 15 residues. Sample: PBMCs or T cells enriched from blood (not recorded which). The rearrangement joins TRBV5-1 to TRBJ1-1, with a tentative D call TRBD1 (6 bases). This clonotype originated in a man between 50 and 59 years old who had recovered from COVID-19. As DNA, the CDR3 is TGCGCCAGCAGCGCCTTGGGACACCCGAACACTGAAGCTTTCTTT. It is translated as CASSALGHPNTEAFF.